Listed below are T cell receptor beta chains from one sample, sequenced in a study of OX40 agonist ivuxolimab in advanced cancers. Generated by immunoSEQ multiplex PCR, the TCRdb table keeps only in-frame clones and is missing some. This sample has 15,000 to 20,000 clones, with 80% to 90% found just once. The sequencing used CD4+ or CD8+ T cells sorted from blood, collected in a trial of the OX40 agonist ivuxolimab. All receptors derive from an adult with an advanced solid tumor such as melanoma, head and neck, liver or kidney cancer. Each CDR3 is given with its conserved first and last residue. The D gene is left open where the match is weak. Some rows have no size entry. The others give once, few or many, or a class for an expanded clone.

d_call clone_size j_call v_call cdr3_aa cdr3_nt
TRBD1 - TRBJ1-5 TRBV5-8 CASSSGQGFNQPQHF TGTGCCAGCAGCTCAGGACAGGGGTTCAATCAGCCCCAGCATTTT
- few TRBJ1-5 TRBV6-5 CAIGTGDSNQPQHF TGTGCCATCGGCACCGGAGATAGCAATCAGCCCCAGCATTTT
- few TRBJ1-2 TRBV9 CASSQNRDPRRAYGYTF TGTGCCAGCAGCCAAAACCGGGACCCTCGGAGGGCTTATGGCTACACCTTC
- - TRBJ2-7 TRBV6-5 CASSYSSQTYEQYF TGTGCCAGCAGTTACTCCAGCCAAACCTACGAGCAGTACTTC
- - TRBJ2-7 TRBV4-3 CASSSGHGSYEQYF TGCGCCAGCAGCTCAGGACATGGCTCCTACGAGCAGTACTTC
TRBD2 - TRBJ2-1 TRBV28 CASSLWREKDNEQFF TGTGCCAGCAGTTTATGGCGGGAGAAAGACAATGAGCAGTTCTTC
TRBD2 - TRBJ2-5 TRBV19 CASSLTSGSMGKTQYF TGTGCCAGTAGTCTTACTAGCGGGAGCATGGGAAAGACCCAGTACTTC
- - TRBJ2-1 TRBV9 CASSVVPSEQFF TGTGCCAGCAGCGTAGTCCCGAGTGAGCAGTTCTTC
- - TRBJ1-4 TRBV5-6 CASSMTGEKLFF TGTGCCAGCAGCATGACGGGCGAAAAACTGTTTTTT
- - TRBJ2-6 TRBV11-3 CASSRRRSGANVLTF TGTGCCAGCAGCCGACGTAGGTCTGGGGCCAACGTCCTGACTTTC
- once TRBJ2-4 TRBV6-5 CASSYSRRSGIQYF TGTGCCAGCAGTTACTCACGTCGATCCGGCATTCAGTACTTC
- - TRBJ1-5 TRBV4-2 CASSQAVSGGDQPQHF TGTGCCAGCAGCCAAGCGGTATCCGGCGGGGATCAGCCCCAGCATTTT
TRBD2 - TRBJ2-3 TRBV9 CASSAEGGLGSPTQYF TGTGCCAGCAGCGCCGAGGGGGGACTAGGGTCCCCTACGCAGTATTTT
TRBD2 - TRBJ2-1 TRBV11-3 CASSQHIAGVNEQFF TGTGCCAGCAGCCAACATATAGCGGGGGTCAATGAGCAGTTCTTC
- - TRBJ1-4 TRBV4-3 CASSQDTSTNEKLFF TGCGCCAGCAGCCAAGATACGTCTACTAATGAAAAACTGTTTTTT
TRBD2 - TRBJ2-1 TRBV11-3 CASSLVGTSGRNEQFF TGTGCCAGCAGCTTAGTTGGGACTAGCGGGAGAAATGAGCAGTTCTTC
TRBD2 - TRBJ2-7 TRBV2 CASSEPGLAGTYEQYF TGTGCCAGCAGTGAACCCGGACTAGCGGGCACCTACGAGCAGTACTTC
TRBD1 - TRBJ1-2 TRBV6-5 CASTGQGWGYTF TGTGCCAGCACCGGACAGGGCTGGGGCTACACCTTC
TRBD1 - TRBJ1-4 TRBV18 CASRDRVNEKLFF TGTGCCAGCAGGGACAGGGTGAATGAAAAACTGTTTTTT
TRBD2 - TRBJ2-7 TRBV4-2 CASSQDKIAGGYEQYF TGTGCCAGCAGCCAAGATAAGATAGCGGGAGGGTACGAGCAGTACTTC
- - TRBJ2-7 TRBV27 CASSFGYGTSGEEQYF TGTGCCAGCAGTTTCGGATATGGGACCTCCGGGGAGGAGCAGTACTTC
- - TRBJ1-1 TRBV28 CASRGIMNTEAFF TGTGCCAGCAGGGGTATTATGAACACTGAAGCTTTCTTT
TRBD2 - TRBJ2-1 TRBV15 CATSRVPGGRGLNEQFF TGTGCCACCAGCAGAGTCCCGGGAGGCCGGGGGTTAAATGAGCAGTTCTTC
- - TRBJ2-1 TRBV27 CATRPRSFSYNEQFF TGTGCCACCCGACCACGGTCCTTCTCCTACAATGAGCAGTTCTTC
- - TRBJ2-5 TRBV6-1 CASSAWRAETQYF TGTGCCAGCAGTGCGTGGAGGGCTGAGACCCAGTACTTC
TRBD2 - TRBJ2-7 TRBV19 CASSGTSSYEQYF TGTGCCAGTAGTGGGACTAGCAGCTACGAGCAGTACTTC
- - TRBJ1-2 TRBV14 CASSQGGRGEGYTF TGTGCCAGCAGCCAAGGAGGCAGGGGAGAAGGCTACACCTTC
- - TRBJ2-7 TRBV4-2 CASSQEGSGTAYEQYF TGTGCCAGCAGCCAAGAGGGGTCAGGGACTGCTTACGAGCAGTACTTC
- - TRBJ1-3 TRBV30 CAWRDGRTSGNTIYF TGTGCCTGGAGGGACGGACGGACCTCTGGAAACACCATATATTTT
- - TRBJ1-3 TRBV5-8 CASSWDSGNTIYF TGTGCCAGCAGCTGGGACTCTGGAAACACCATATATTTT
TRBD1 - TRBJ1-1 TRBV27 CASSPGTGNTEAFF TGTGCCAGCAGTCCAGGGACAGGAAACACTGAAGCTTTCTTT
TRBD2 - TRBJ2-5 TRBV29-1 CSVEGGTSGPETQYF TGCAGCGTTGAAGGGGGGACTAGCGGGCCGGAGACCCAGTACTTC
- - TRBJ1-2 TRBV29-1 CSVEGPEEGYTF TGCAGCGTTGAAGGGCCTGAAGAGGGCTACACCTTC
TRBD2 - TRBJ2-1 TRBV4-3 CASSQEASGRRNEQFF TGCGCCAGCAGCCAAGAGGCTAGCGGGAGAAGGAATGAGCAGTTCTTC
- - TRBJ2-1 TRBV29-1 CSAEGGRYNEQFF TGCAGCGCTGAAGGGGGAAGGTACAATGAGCAGTTCTTC
- - TRBJ2-1 TRBV30 CAWHLGGPPFF TGTGCCTGGCATTTAGGAGGGCCCCCGTTCTTC
TRBD2 - TRBJ2-5 TRBV2 CASSVPRVAGQETQYF TGTGCCAGCAGTGTACCCCGGGTAGCGGGGCAAGAGACCCAGTACTTC
TRBD2 - TRBJ2-7 TRBV27 CASSYIAGGAYEQYF TGTGCCAGCAGTTACATAGCGGGAGGTGCCTACGAGCAGTACTTC
- - TRBJ2-2 TRBV6-5 CASSGVVGGELFF TGTGCCAGCAGTGGTGTCGTAGGCGGGGAGCTGTTTTTT
- few TRBJ2-7 TRBV4-2 CASSQGDGSYEQYF TGTGCCAGCAGCCAAGGGGACGGATCCTACGAGCAGTACTTC
TRBD1 - TRBJ2-7 TRBV27 CASSWTGSGRSYEQYF TGTGCCAGCAGTTGGACAGGATCCGGGCGCTCCTACGAGCAGTACTTC
- - TRBJ2-1 TRBV6-4 CASSDPGRGENEQFF TGTGCCAGCAGTGACCCCGGTCGGGGAGAGAATGAGCAGTTCTTC
- - TRBJ2-6 TRBV7-3 CASSLAAGTSGANVLTF TGTGCCAGCAGCTTAGCCGCAGGGACCTCTGGGGCCAACGTCCTGACTTTC
TRBD2 - TRBJ2-5 TRBV7-8 CASSLDGLAGRETQYF TGTGCCAGCAGCTTAGATGGTCTAGCGGGGAGGGAGACCCAGTACTTC
- once TRBJ1-1 TRBV7-6 CASSLPGSEAFF TGTGCCAGCAGTCTACCGGGGTCTGAAGCTTTCTTT